What follows are 23 T cell receptor beta chains derived from one specimen sequenced in a study of blood T cells in healthy people across ages. PCR was performed a second time for about 7 to 11 cycles using a sample-barcoded 5' primer and a J-beta primer mix. MiXCR was run by TCRdb on the 5' RACE reads, yielding one entry per CDR3 protein. The table lists roughly 720,000 distinct CDR3 sequences, less than 70% of them singletons. Input material: blood. These TCRs come from an older man in good health.

The J gene is TRBJ1-4, the V gene TRBV6-6, with D possibly TRBD1 on 5 matching bases. Germline V gene data show CDR1 as MNHNY and CDR2 as SVGAGI (reference sequence). The V end was cut by 3 bases, the J end by 8 bases, with 13 bases between. The CDR3 has 14 residues. CDR3 DNA: TGTGCCAGCAGTTATGCGGGGGATGGGGAAAAACTGTTTTTT. Amino acid sequence: CASSYAGDGEKLFF.

This clonotype has a single count. The rearrangement uses TRBV5-1 and TRBJ2-7; TRBD2 matches at 8 bases. CDR1 is SGHRS, CDR2 YFSETQ, per germline. There are 15 residues in the CDR3. V lost 2 bases, J lost 4 bases, and 8 bases stayed unmatched. CDR3 sequence: CASSLSGLAMYEQYF. DNA of the CDR3: TGCGCCAGCAGCTTATCAGGACTAGCAATGTACGAGCAGTACTTC.

The chain carries TRBV10-3 and TRBJ1-5, with D uncertain. Trimming stripped 4 bases from V and 0 bases from J, with 10 bases between. The CDR3 consists of 15 residues. The germline CDR1 and CDR2 sequences are ENHRY and SYGVKD. CDR3 DNA sequence: TGTGCCATCAGTGGAGGTAGAAATAGCAATCAGCCCCAGCATTTT. This codes for CAISGGRNSNQPQHF.

The V gene is TRBV7-9, the J gene TRBJ1-2; maybe TRBD1 (6 bases). CDR1 and CDR2 from the germline V gene are SEHNR and FQNEAQ (reference sequence). The CDR3 loop spans 15 amino acids. Between the trimmed V and J ends, which lost 4 bases and 6 bases, there was a span of 18 bases. The CDR3, as DNA: TGTGCCAGCAGCTCCTTCATAGGGGGGGCAGATGGCTACACCTTC. Translating it yields CASSSFIGGADGYTF.

The chain is built from TRBV9 and TRBJ2-1; unclear D gene. The CDR3 has 12 residues. The ends were cut back, 0 bases at V and 10 bases at J, with 8 bases in the middle. Germline assignment: CDR1 SGDLS and CDR2 YYNGEE. CDR3 coding DNA: TGTGCCAGCAGCGTAGTTAGTGGGGAGCAGTTCTTC. Translated: CASSVVSGEQFF.

This clonotype came up many times. The V and J genes are TRBV11-2 and TRBJ2-5, with D possibly being TRBD2 (5 bases). V dropped 5 bases and J dropped 3 bases, with 16 bases sitting between them. This CDR3 has 15 residues. Germline V CDR1 and CDR2: SGHAT, FQNNGV. CDR3 sequence reads: CASSPNLGSEETQYF. The CDR3 DNA reads TGTGCCAGCAGCCCAAATTTGGGTAGCGAAGAGACCCAGTACTTC.

The V call is TRBV21-1, the J call TRBJ2-1; the D call in the table, TRBD2, was not verified against the DNA. TRBV21-1 is labeled a pseudogene. The CDR3 is 16 amino acids. This chain's CDR3 is CASTLGLAGTYNEQFF. The CDR3 bases are TGTGCCAGCACCTTAGGACTAGCGGGCACCTACAATGAGCAGTTCTTC.

This CDR3 reads CAISASLEETQYF. Here the CDR3 DNA reads TGTGCCATCAGTGCTAGCCTGGAAGAGACCCAGTACTTC. The chain joins TRBV10-3 to TRBJ2-5; TRBD2 might be the D (5 bases). Germline CDR1 and CDR2: ENHRY and SYGVKD. This CDR3 is 13 amino acids long. Trimming left V 4 bases short and J 3 bases short, with 9 bases between.

V and J are TRBV27 and TRBJ2-1; TRBD1 matches at 7 bases. CDR3 length: 17 amino acids. Germline V lookup: CDR1 MNHEY, CDR2 SMNVEV (reference sequence). Trimming cost V 4 bases and J 4 bases; bases outside gene matches: 13. The CDR3 reads CASSSFFRTGIYNEQFF. CDR3 bases: TGTGCCAGCAGTTCCTTTTTCAGGACAGGAATTTACAATGAGCAGTTCTTC.

The chain couples TRBV6-1 to TRBJ2-6; no reliable D call. CDR1 is MNHNS, CDR2 SASEGT, per germline. Trimming removed 7 bases from V and 0 bases from J, with 7 bases in between. The CDR3 length is 14 residues. The DNA of the CDR3 is TGTGCCAGCAACCAGTACTCTGGGGCCAACGTCCTGACTTTC. It specifies CASNQYSGANVLTF.

J is TRBJ1-2 and V is TRBV24-1, with D maybe TRBD1 (6 bases). Trimming took off 4 bases at V and 2 bases at J, with 13 bases between the two ends. Germline-derived CDR1 and CDR2 are KGHDR and SFDVKD. The CDR3 sequence is 15 residues long. The CDR3 is CATSERTTGNYGYTF. CDR3 nucleotides: TGTGCCACCAGTGAGCGAACTACAGGGAACTATGGCTACACCTTC.

This chain links TRBV28 with TRBJ2-3; 7 bases align to TRBD1. Per germline, CDR1 MDHEN and CDR2 SYDVKM. The CDR3 totals 15 residues. Trimming at V came to 5 bases and at J to 1 base, leaving 6 bases not matched to a gene. CDR3 coding DNA: TGTGCCAGCAGTGGCCGACAGGGAGGCACAGATACGCAGTATTTT. This translates into CASSGRQGGTDTQYF.

This chain connects TRBV7-9 to TRBJ2-7, with 9 bases matching TRBD1. V trimming: 7 bases; J trimming: 6 bases; junction bases outside the gene matches: 13. Germline V gene lookup returns CDR1 SEHNR and CDR2 FQNEAQ (reference sequence). The CDR3 consists of 15 residues. For the CDR3, the DNA is TGTGCCAGCACCTTGGGACAGGGCGGTGGGTTCGAGCAGTACTTC. Protein product: CASTLGQGGGFEQYF.

The chain is built from TRBV7-2 and TRBJ2-1; 9 nucleotides align to TRBD1. CDR3 length: 16 residues. The V gene end was trimmed by 0 bases and the J gene end by 3 bases; junction bases not matched to a gene: 3. Germline CDR1 SGHTA, CDR2 FQGNSA. CDR3 protein: CASSLATGGGYNEQFF. CDR3 nucleotide sequence: TGTGCCAGCAGCTTAGCGACAGGGGGAGGCTACAATGAGCAGTTCTTC.

The rearrangement uses TRBV10-2 and TRBJ2-4, with 7 bases fitting TRBD1. TRBJ2-7 explains the end of the DNA better; the J call may be wrong. CDR3 length: 13 amino acids. Germline CDR1 and CDR2: WSHSY and SAAADI. The CDR3 here is CASSGTASYEQYF. CDR3 nucleotide sequence: TGCGCCAGCAGCGGGACAGCCTCCTACGAGCAGTACTTC.

The rearrangement links TRBV5-1 to TRBJ1-1, with D unresolved. Germline assignment: CDR1 SGHRS and CDR2 YFSETQ. Trimming removed 0 bases at V and 10 bases at J, with 10 bases between. The CDR3 runs to 12 residues. The CDR3 loop reads CASSLGGKTAFF. For the CDR3, the DNA is TGCGCCAGCAGCTTGGGCGGGAAGACAGCTTTCTTT.

The CDR3: CSVARTGSTGELFF. In DNA form, the CDR3 reads TGCAGCGTTGCCCGGACAGGGAGCACCGGGGAGCTGTTTTTT. The chain has TRBV29-1 and TRBJ2-2, with 8 bases identical to TRBD1. V trimming: 4 bases; J trimming: 4 bases; junction bases outside the gene matches: 5. The germline CDR1 and CDR2 sequences are SQVTM and ANQGSEA. The CDR3 is 14 amino acids.

The V call is TRBV24-1, the J call TRBJ2-1; 10 nucleotides line up with TRBD1. Germline V gene data show CDR1 as KGHDR and CDR2 as SFDVKD. Unmatched junction bases numbered 9, after V lost 4 bases and J lost 7 bases. This CDR3 contains 16 residues. The CDR3 loop reads CATSDRTGGAGNEQFF. DNA for the CDR3: TGTGCCACCAGTGACCGGACAGGGGGAGCGGGTAATGAGCAGTTCTTC.

The chain links TRBV27 to TRBJ2-2; D gene unclear. The germline V gene has CDR1 MNHEY and CDR2 SMNVEV (reference sequence). The CDR3 covers 14 residues. Trimming shortened V by 6 bases and J by 1 base, and 9 bases separated the two germline ends. The CDR3 nucleotides are TGTGCCAGCAGACGCGGAGAGAACACCGGGGAGCTGTTTTTT. It codes for CASRRGENTGELFF.

The genes are TRBV10-3 and TRBJ1-6; D uncertain. V was clipped by 4 bases and J by 9 bases, with 13 bases between them. The CDR3 runs 14 residues. In germline, CDR1 is ENHRY, CDR2 SYGVKD. This CDR3 reads CAISVGGDASPLHF. CDR3 sequence (DNA): TGTGCCATCAGTGTCGGCGGGGATGCTTCACCCCTCCACTTT.

The rearrangement joins TRBV2 to TRBJ1-2; D may be TRBD1 (6 bases). The V end was cut by 2 bases, the J end by 6 bases, with 13 bases between. This CDR3 spans 14 amino acids. Germline loops: CDR1 SNHLY, CDR2 FYNNEI. The CDR3 DNA sequence: TGTGCCAGCAGTGAAACAACACAGGGCCATGGCTACACCTTC. Protein sequence: CASSETTQGHGYTF.

This clonotype turned up a few times. The rearrangement joins TRBV7-9 to TRBJ2-7, with TRBD1 matching over 10 bases. Germline V gene lookup returns CDR1 SEHNR and CDR2 FQNEAQ (reference sequence). The CDR3 totals 15 residues. V shed 5 bases, J shed 3 bases, and the junction held 7 bases outside the gene matches. This chain's CDR3 is CASSPRDRGVYEQYF. CDR3 nucleotides: TGTGCCAGCAGCCCCCGGGACAGGGGAGTCTACGAGCAGTACTTC.

In this sample, this clonotype turned up once. The genes are TRBV2 and TRBJ2-5; tentative D call: TRBD1 (6 bases). Trimming left V 3 bases short and J 13 bases short, with 18 bases between. Looked up from germline, CDR1 is SNHLY and CDR2 is FYNNEI. The CDR3 length is 13 residues. The CDR3 sequence: CASSDPGQITRYF. CDR3 bases: TGTGCCAGCAGTGATCCGGGACAAATAACGCGGTACTTC.